A single TCR beta chain is shown here with its context. Its recognized antigen is unknown. No clone much larger than this one lies a single base away; base qualities are absent. This entry belongs to a study of identical twins (dated by TCRdb to the mid-2010s). A note on the overall study: To test whether fetal clonotypes persist, the study used deep sequencing on TCR alpha and beta repertoires from monozygotic twins, unrelated adults of various ages, and cord blood. To rule out contamination, replicate twin experiments were performed at different times with different library preparation protocols. Study-wide conclusions, independent of this receptor: Invariant T cells such as MAIT and iNKT could partly confound zero-insertion analyses, though diverse VJ usage argued against this for most clonotypes. Abundant cord blood beta clonotypes had fewer insertions, young adult naive repertoires showed a similar but weaker trend, and memory repertoires showed no such trend. Compared with coincidental sharing between unrelated individuals, an excess of low generation-probability sequences was observed among out-of-frame TCR alpha sequences shared between twins. Recombination models systematically underestimated out-of-frame TCR alpha sharing in monozygotic twins but agreed with sharing between unrelated individuals. Because the same donors could not be followed over many years, the conclusions relied on cross-sectional statistical analysis. In beta out-of-frame sequences, excess twin sharing was weaker, because having fewer shared sequences lowered the signal-to-noise ratio.

The CDR3 sequence holds 17 residues, the cysteine and phenylalanine included. Just CDR3 DNA is preserved here, 51 bases in frame from base 1. Trimming takes 0 bases from V and 3 bases from J, and the germline ends sit 17 bases apart. CDR1 and CDR2, per the germline V gene, are SGDLS and YYNGEE. Only healthy Caucasian donors were included. The twin cohort comprised three pairs of female monozygotic twins, all aged about 18 to 29 years. Positive isolation kits from Invitrogen were used to isolate CD4+ and CD8+ T cell populations. Library preparation was by 5' RACE. TCRdb records Illumina HiSeq 2000 as the sequencer. A universal primer binding site was introduced by template switching, and a unique molecular identifier was present in the final cDNA, enabling accurate counting of TCR cDNA molecules. Specific primers in the conserved constant-segment region were used to synthesize first-strand cDNA for the TCR alpha and beta chains. To control for contamination, every cDNA library carried two barcodes: a SMART-Mk sample barcode plus Illumina barcodes. TruSeq adapter sequences, together with Illumina sample barcodes, were added in two successive PCR steps. The TCR alpha and beta cDNA libraries were sequenced on the Illumina HiSeq platform using custom primers. The authors processed their data as follows. Unique molecular identifiers were extracted from raw reads with MiGEC, and CDR3 positions were determined with MiXCR. For each individual, recombination models were inferred using an EM algorithm with the repgenHMM and IGoR tools. Shared clonotypes were analyzed with the tcR package in R, and sharing was normalized by the product of cloneset sizes. Out-of-frame nonproductive sequences were analyzed to study raw recombination free of thymic and clonal selection effects. TCRdb redid the processing of the public reads, applying fastp at Q25 and MiXCR, and retained in-frame beta chains. Merged by CDR3 protein, the rows form single entries marked with the most common genes and DNA. These V and J calls derive from TCRdb rather than the authors' analysis. Counted in this sample were 450,000 to 500,000 distinct CDR3 sequences; 13% to 15% of them appeared once. The top ten hold around 0.98% of the sample.

These sequences were also reported in another study, on yellow fever vaccine responses in identical twins. From the second report: The T cell response to vaccination in identical twins was reported by the authors to appear partly convergent and partly personalized. In identical twins, the study followed T cell clones that responded to the vaccine with precision.

The source material was CD4+ T cells sorted from blood. The receptor comes from a woman younger than 35 in good health. The sequence joins TRBV9 to TRBJ2-3; perhaps TRBD1 is the D gene, with 6 bases matching. The CDR3 sequence is CASSVGRTALGTDTQYF. The nucleotide sequence is given as TGTGCCAGCAGCGTAGGTCGGACAGCCCTCGGTACAGATACGCAGTATTTT.